This TCR beta chain was identified in a study of T-cell reconstitution after alpha-beta-depleted transplantation in children. Trimming removed 3 bases from V and 1 base from J, with 9 bases in between. The CDR3 is 14 amino acids. CDR1 is LNHNV, CDR2 YYDKDF, per germline (reference sequence). The TCRbeta library incorporated unique molecular identifiers. TCRdb processed the PCR reads anew with MiXCR; each CDR3 protein has one entry. There are approximately 590,000 distinct CDR3 sequences in the sample; more than 9% occur only once, and about 4% lies in the top ten. This clonotype was detected only a few times.

The material sequenced was PBMCs from the stem cell graft donor, taken from the stem cell graft. The TCR sequence derives from a human donor who donated a stem cell graft to a child with acute myeloid leukemia. The chain combines TRBV15 with TRBJ2-5, with a tentative D call TRBD1 (6 bases). The CDR3 here is CATSRQQGQETQYF. The CDR3 bases are TGTGCCACCAGCAGGCAACAGGGCCAAGAGACCCAGTACTTC. The full variable domain, in which reference TRBV15 and TRBJ2-5 provide the parts outside the CDR3, is DAMVIQNPRYQVTQFGKPVTLSCSQTLNHNVMYWYQQKSSQAPKLLFHYYDKDFNNEADTPDNFQSRRPNTSFCFLDIRSPGLGDTAMYLCATSRQQGQETQYFGPGTRLLVL.